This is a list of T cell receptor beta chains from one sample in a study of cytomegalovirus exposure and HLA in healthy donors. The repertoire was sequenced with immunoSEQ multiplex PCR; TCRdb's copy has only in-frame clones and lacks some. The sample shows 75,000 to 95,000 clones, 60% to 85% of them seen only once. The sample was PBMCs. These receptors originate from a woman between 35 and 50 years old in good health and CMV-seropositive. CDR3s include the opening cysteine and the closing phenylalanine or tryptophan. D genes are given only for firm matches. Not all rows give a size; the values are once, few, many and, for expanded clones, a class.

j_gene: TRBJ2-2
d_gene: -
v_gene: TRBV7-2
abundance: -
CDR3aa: CASSTLDFNTGELFF
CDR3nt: TGTGCCAGCAGCACCCTTGACTTTAACACCGGGGAGCTGTTTTTT

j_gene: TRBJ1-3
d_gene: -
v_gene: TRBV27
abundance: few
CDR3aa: CASSLGGSGNTIYF
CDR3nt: TGTGCCAGCAGTTTGGGGGGCTCTGGAAACACCATATATTTT

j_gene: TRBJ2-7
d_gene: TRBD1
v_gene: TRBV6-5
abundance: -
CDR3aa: CASTRQGAREQYF
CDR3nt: TGTGCCAGCACTCGGCAGGGGGCGCGAGAGCAGTACTTC

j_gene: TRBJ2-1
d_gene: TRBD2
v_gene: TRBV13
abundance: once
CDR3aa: CASSLRGTSGRGQFF
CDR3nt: TGTGCCAGCAGTCTCCGGGGGACTAGCGGGAGGGGGCAGTTCTTC

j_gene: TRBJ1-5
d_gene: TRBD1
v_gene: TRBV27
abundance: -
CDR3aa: CASSLSRGLGNQPQHF
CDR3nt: TGTGCCAGCAGTTTATCTAGGGGGCTCGGCAATCAGCCCCAGCATTTT

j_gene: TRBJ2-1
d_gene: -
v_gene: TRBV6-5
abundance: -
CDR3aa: CASRASLSSYNEQFF
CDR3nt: TGTGCCAGCAGGGCTAGCCTTAGCTCCTACAATGAGCAGTTCTTC

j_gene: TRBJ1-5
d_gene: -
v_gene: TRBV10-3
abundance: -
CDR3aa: CAISENDRISGNQPQHF
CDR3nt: TGTGCCATCAGTGAGAACGACAGGATCTCTGGCAATCAGCCCCAGCATTTT

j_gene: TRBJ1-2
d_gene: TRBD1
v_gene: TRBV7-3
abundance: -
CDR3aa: CASSDPTAGDRLANYGYTF
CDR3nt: TGTGCCAGCAGCGACCCAACCGCCGGGGACAGACTCGCTAACTATGGCTACACCTTC

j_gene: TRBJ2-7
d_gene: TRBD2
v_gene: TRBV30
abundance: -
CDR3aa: CACILAGGYEQYF
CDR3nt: TGTGCCTGTATACTAGCGGGAGGCTACGAGCAGTACTTC

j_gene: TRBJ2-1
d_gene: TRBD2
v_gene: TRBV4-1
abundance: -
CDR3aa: CASSHVRGLAGANEQFF
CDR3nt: TGCGCCAGCAGCCATGTACGAGGACTAGCGGGAGCCAATGAGCAGTTCTTC

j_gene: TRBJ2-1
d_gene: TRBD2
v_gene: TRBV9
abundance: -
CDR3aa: CASSVEGLAGNYNEQFF
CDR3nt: TGTGCCAGCAGCGTGGAAGGACTAGCGGGTAACTACAATGAGCAGTTCTTC

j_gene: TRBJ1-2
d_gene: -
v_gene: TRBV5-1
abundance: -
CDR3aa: CASSWGHAYGYTF
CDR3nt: TGCGCCAGCAGCTGGGGACACGCCTATGGCTACACCTTC

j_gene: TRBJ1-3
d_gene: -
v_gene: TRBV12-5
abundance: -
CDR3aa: CASGSQANSGNTIYF
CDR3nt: TGTGCTAGTGGTTCCCAGGCGAACTCTGGAAACACCATATATTTT

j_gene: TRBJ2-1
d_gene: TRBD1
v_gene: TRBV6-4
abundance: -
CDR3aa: CASSPDREAYNEQFF
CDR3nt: TGTGCCAGCAGTCCGGACAGGGAAGCCTACAATGAGCAGTTCTTC

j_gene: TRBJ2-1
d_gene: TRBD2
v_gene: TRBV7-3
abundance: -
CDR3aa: CASSPTSGRYEQFF
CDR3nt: TGTGCCAGCAGCCCCACTAGCGGGAGATATGAGCAGTTCTTC

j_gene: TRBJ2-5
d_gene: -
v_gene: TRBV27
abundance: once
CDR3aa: CASSLSARWRSLGGETQYF
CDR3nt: TGTGCCAGCAGTTTATCAGCCAGGTGGAGAAGCCTCGGAGGGGAGACCCAGTACTTC

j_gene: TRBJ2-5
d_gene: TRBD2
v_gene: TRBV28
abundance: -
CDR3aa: CASSSGLAGGVQYF
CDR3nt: TGTGCCAGCAGTTCCGGACTAGCGGGAGGGGTGCAGTACTTC

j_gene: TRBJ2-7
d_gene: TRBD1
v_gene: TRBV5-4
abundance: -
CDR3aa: CASSLSGTGLYEQYF
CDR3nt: TGTGCCAGCAGCTTGTCCGGGACAGGGCTGTACGAGCAGTACTTC

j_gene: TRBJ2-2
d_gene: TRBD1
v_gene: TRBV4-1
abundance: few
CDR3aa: CASKRQGSNTGELFF
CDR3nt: TGCGCCAGCAAACGACAGGGATCGAACACCGGGGAGCTGTTTTTT

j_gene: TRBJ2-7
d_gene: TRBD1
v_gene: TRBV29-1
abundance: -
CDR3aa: CSVGQGRYEQYF
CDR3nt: TGCAGCGTTGGACAGGGAAGATACGAGCAGTACTTC

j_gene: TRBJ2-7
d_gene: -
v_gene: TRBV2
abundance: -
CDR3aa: CASSERGATYEQYF
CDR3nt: TGTGCCAGCAGTGAACGAGGAGCCACCTACGAGCAGTACTTC

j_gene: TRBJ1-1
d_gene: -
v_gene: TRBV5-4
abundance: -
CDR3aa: CASSQGQGSNTEAFF
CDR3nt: TGCGCCAGCAGCCAAGGTCAGGGGTCAAACACTGAAGCTTTCTTT

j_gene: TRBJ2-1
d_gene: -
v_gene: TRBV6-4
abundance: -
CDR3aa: CASSNSQGQVNEQFF
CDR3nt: TGTGCCAGCAGTAATTCACAGGGCCAAGTAAATGAGCAGTTCTTC

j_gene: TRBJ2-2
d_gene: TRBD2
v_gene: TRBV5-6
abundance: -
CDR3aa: CASILAGVGTGELFF
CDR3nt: TGTGCCAGCATTTTAGCGGGAGTAGGAACCGGGGAGCTGTTTTTT

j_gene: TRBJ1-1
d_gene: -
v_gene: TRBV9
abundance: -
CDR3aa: CASSVVGQGFGPEAFF
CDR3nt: TGTGCCAGCAGCGTAGTGGGGCAGGGGTTTGGGCCTGAAGCTTTCTTT

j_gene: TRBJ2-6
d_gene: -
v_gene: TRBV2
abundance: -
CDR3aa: CASRRPSGANVLTF
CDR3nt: TGTGCCAGCAGGCGCCCCTCTGGGGCCAACGTCCTGACTTTC